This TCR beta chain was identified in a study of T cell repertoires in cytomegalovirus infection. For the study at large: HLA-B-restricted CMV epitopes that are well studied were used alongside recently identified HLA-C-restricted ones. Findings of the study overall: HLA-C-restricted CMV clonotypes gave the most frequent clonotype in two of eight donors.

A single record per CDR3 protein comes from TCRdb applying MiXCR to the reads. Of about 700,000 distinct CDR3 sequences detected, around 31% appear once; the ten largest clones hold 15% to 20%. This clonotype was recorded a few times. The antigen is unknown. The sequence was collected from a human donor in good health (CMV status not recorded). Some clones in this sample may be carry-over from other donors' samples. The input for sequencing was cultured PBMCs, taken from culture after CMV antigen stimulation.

The CDR3 loop is CASSQAQGAYEQYF. DNA for the CDR3: TGCGCCAGCAGCCAAGCACAGGGGGCGTACGAGCAGTACTTC. V gene TRBV4-1 combines with J gene TRBJ2-7; TRBD1 agrees at 9 bases. CDR1 MGHRA and CDR2 YSYEKL come from the germline V gene. The CDR3 is made up of 14 amino acids. V trimming: 1 base; J trimming: 4 bases; junction bases outside the gene matches: 2.